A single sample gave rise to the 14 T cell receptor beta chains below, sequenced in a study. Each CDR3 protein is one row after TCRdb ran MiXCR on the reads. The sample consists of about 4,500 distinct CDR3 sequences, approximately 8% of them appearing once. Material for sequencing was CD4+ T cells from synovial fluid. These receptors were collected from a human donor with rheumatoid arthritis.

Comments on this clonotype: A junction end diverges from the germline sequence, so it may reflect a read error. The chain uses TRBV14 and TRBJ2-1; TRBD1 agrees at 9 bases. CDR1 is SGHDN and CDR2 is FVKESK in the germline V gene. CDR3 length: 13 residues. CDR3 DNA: TGTGCCAGCAGCAAAGACAGGGGGAGTGAGCAGTTCTTC. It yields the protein CASSKDRGSEQFF. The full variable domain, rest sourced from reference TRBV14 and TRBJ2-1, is EAGVTQFPSHSVIEKGQTVTLRCDPISGHDNLYWYRRVMGKEIKFLLHFVKESKQDESGMPNNRFLAERTGGTYSTLKVQPAELEDSGVYFCASSKDRGSEQFFGPGTRLTVL.

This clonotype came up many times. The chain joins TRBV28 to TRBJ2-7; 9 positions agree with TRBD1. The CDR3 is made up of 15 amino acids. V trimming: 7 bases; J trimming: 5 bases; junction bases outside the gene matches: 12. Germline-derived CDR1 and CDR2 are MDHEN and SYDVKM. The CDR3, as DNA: TGTGCCAGCATTTCCCCGGGACAGGGCGTCGACGAGCAGTACTTC. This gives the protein CASISPGQGVDEQYF.

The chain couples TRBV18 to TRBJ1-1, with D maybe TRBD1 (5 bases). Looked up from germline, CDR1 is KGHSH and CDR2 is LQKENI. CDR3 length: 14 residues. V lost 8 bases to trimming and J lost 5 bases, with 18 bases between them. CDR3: CASSSVGQGTEAFF. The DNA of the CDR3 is TGTGCCAGCAGCTCTGTAGGCCAGGGTACTGAAGCTTTCTTT.

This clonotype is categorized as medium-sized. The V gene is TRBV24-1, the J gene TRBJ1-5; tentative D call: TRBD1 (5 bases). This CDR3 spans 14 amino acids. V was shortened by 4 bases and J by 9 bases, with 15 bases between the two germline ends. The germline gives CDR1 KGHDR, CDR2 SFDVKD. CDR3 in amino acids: CATSDPGRGSPQHF. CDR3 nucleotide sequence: TGTGCCACCAGTGACCCTGGACGGGGGTCGCCCCAGCATTTT.

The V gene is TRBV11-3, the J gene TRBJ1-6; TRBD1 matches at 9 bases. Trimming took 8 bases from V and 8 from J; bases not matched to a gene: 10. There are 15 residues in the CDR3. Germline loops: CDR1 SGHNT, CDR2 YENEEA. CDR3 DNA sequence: TGTGCCAGCGCCCACAGGGGGCACGACGATTCACCCCTCCACTTT. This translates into CASAHRGHDDSPLHF.

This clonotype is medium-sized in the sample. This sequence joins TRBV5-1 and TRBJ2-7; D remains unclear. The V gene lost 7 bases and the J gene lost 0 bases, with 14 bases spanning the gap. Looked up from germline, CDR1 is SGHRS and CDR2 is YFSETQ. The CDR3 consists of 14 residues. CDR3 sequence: CASAIPNDSYEQYF. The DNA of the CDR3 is TGCGCCAGCGCTATTCCTAACGACTCCTACGAGCAGTACTTC.

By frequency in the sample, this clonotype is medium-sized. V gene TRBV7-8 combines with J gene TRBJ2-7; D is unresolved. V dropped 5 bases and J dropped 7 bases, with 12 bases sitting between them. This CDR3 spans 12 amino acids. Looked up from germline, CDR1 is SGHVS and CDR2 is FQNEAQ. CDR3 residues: CASSPRLREQYF. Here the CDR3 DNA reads TGTGCCAGCAGCCCCCGCCTCCGGGAGCAGTACTTC.

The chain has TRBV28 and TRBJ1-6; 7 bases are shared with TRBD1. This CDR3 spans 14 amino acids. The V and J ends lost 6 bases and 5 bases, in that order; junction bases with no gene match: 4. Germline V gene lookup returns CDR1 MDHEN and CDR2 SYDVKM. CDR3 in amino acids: CASRGTVNNSPLHF. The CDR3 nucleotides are TGTGCCAGCAGGGGGACAGTGAATAATTCACCCCTCCACTTT.

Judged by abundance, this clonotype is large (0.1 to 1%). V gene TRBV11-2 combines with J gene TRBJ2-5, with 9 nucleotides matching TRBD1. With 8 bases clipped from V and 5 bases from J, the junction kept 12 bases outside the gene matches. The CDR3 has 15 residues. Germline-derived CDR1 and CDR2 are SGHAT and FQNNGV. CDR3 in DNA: TGTGCCAGCCAACGGGGACAGGGATTAAGGGAGACCCAGTACTTC. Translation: CASQRGQGLRETQYF.

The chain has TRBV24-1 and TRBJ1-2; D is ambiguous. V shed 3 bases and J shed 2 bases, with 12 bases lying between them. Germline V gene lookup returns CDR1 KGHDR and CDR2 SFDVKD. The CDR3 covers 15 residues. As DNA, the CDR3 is TGTGCCACCAGTGATCCCATGGTGGAAAACTATGGCTACACCTTC. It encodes CATSDPMVENYGYTF.

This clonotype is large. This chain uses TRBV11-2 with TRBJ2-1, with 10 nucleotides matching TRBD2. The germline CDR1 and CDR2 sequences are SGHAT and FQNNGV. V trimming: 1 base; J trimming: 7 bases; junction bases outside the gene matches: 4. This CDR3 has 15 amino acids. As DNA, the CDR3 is TGTGCCAGCAGCTTAGGTAGCGGGAGGAGTAATGAGCAGTTCTTC. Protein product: CASSLGSGRSNEQFF.

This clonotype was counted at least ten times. The CDR3 coding sequence is TGTGCCTGGAGTGTAGGGGGAAGTGTAGATACGCAGTATTTT. Translation: CAWSVGGSVDTQYF. The chain joins TRBV30 to TRBJ2-3, with TRBD1 as a possible D gene (6 bases). From germline, CDR1 is GTSNPN and CDR2 SVGIG (reference sequence). The V end lost 0 bases, the J end lost 5 bases, and 12 bases lay between the germline ends. The CDR3 length is 14 residues.

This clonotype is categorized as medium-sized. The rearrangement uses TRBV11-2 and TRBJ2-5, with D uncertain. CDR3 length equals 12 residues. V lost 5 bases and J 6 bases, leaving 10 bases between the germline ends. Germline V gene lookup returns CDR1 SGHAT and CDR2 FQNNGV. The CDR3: CASSLTAKTQYF. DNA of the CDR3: TGTGCCAGCAGCCTCACAGCCAAGACCCAGTACTTC. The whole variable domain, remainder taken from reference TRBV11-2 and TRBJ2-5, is EAGVAQSPRYKIIEKRQSVAFWCNPISGHATLYWYQQILGQGPKLLIQFQNNGVVDDSQLPKDRFSAERLKGVDSTLKIQPAKLEDSAVYLCASSLTAKTQYFGPGTRLLVL.

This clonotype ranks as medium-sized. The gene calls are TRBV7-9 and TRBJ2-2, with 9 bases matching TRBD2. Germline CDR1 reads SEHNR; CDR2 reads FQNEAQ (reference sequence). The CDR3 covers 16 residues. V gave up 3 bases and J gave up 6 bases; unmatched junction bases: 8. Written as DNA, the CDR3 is TGTGCCAGCAGCTTTGACACTAGCGGGCCTTCCGGGGAGCTGTTTTTT. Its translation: CASSFDTSGPSGELFF.